A selection of T cell receptor beta chains follows, all from one sample in a study of cytomegalovirus exposure and HLA in healthy donors. This table comes from immunoSEQ multiplex PCR, and its TCRdb copy is limited to in-frame clones, with some not included. Here the sample spans around 100,000 clones, 74% being singletons. The sequenced sample was PBMCs. These receptors were collected from a man between 45 and 60 years old in good health and CMV-seropositive. Each CDR3 is given with its conserved first and last residue. A D gene is named only where the DNA matches it firmly. Expanded clones are given a class, and other clones once, few, many or no size at all.

TRBJ1-5 | - | - | TRBV7-2 | TGTGCCAGCAGCCTGGGAGGGGGGGGCAATCAGCCCCAGCATTTT | CASSLGGGGNQPQHF
TRBJ2-5 | - | TRBD1 | TRBV18 | TGTGCCAGCTCACCATACGGGACAGGGACACAAGAGACCCAGTACTTC | CASSPYGTGTQETQYF
TRBJ1-5 | - | - | TRBV5-1 | TGCGCCAGCAGCCCGAGGGCTGGCCAGCCCCAGCATTTT | CASSPRAGQPQHF
TRBJ1-3 | - | - | TRBV7-2 | TGTGCCAGCAGCTCGGCTGGGGGGGACACCATATATTTT | CASSSAGGDTIYF
TRBJ1-4 | - | TRBD1 | TRBV11-2 | TGTGCCAGCAGCTTAACGGGACAGGGCGAGGAAAAACTGTTTTTT | CASSLTGQGEEKLFF
TRBJ1-2 | - | - | TRBV6-1 | TGTGCCAGCAACCCCAACGGGAACTATGGCTACACCTTC | CASNPNGNYGYTF
TRBJ2-3 | few | TRBD1 | TRBV29-1 | TGCAGCGTTGAAGACCCAACAGGGGCTGGGCAAGATACGCAGTATTTT | CSVEDPTGAGQDTQYF
TRBJ2-7 | - | TRBD1 | TRBV4-1 | TGCGCCAGCAGCCAAGTCGGGGGACAGGGGCCATCCTACGAGCAGTACTTC | CASSQVGGQGPSYEQYF
TRBJ1-1 | - | - | TRBV4-1 | TGCGCCAGCAGCCAACACGGGGTGAACACTGAAGCTTTCTTT | CASSQHGVNTEAFF
TRBJ1-2 | once | - | TRBV19 | TGTGCCAGTAGTAGAACGGGTCGCCAAGCTAACTATGGCTACACCTTC | CASSRTGRQANYGYTF
TRBJ2-7 | few | TRBD2 | TRBV9 | TGTGCCAGCAGCGTAGCGAGCGGGAGGACTTACGAGCAGTACTTC | CASSVASGRTYEQYF
TRBJ2-3 | - | TRBD2 | TRBV2 | TGTGCCAGCAGCCTAGCGGGAGCTGGCACAGATACGCAGTATTTT | CASSLAGAGTDTQYF
TRBJ2-2 | - | - | TRBV2 | TGTGCCAGCAGTCAAACTAGTTCCACCGGGGAGCTGTTTTTT | CASSQTSSTGELFF
TRBJ2-5 | - | TRBD2 | TRBV7-8 | TGTGCCAGCAGCTTAGCCAATGGGAGGGGAGAGACCCAGTACTTC | CASSLANGRGETQYF
TRBJ2-1 | - | TRBD2 | TRBV5-1 | TGCGCCAGCAGCTCCTTAGCGGGAGGGGCCTACAATGAGCAGTTCTTC | CASSSLAGGAYNEQFF
TRBJ1-2 | - | - | TRBV9 | TGTGCCAGCATCCCCAGACAGGTGGCTAACTATGGCTACACCTTC | CASIPRQVANYGYTF
TRBJ2-1 | - | TRBD1 | TRBV11-2 | TGTGCCAGCAGCTTAGGGGACAGAATCAATGAGCAGTTCTTC | CASSLGDRINEQFF
TRBJ2-3 | - | - | TRBV28 | TGTGCCAGCAGTTTGTTCCGGGACATAATGTCTTTGGCCTATACGCAGTATTTT | CASSLFRDIMSLAYTQYF
TRBJ1-1 | - | - | TRBV6-1 | TGTGCCAGCAGTGACAGGGGAGCTTTCTTT | CASSDRGAFF
TRBJ2-7 | - | TRBD2 | TRBV10-1 | TGCGCCAGCAGTGAGGGGACTAGCGGGGGCTACGAGCAGTACTTC | CASSEGTSGGYEQYF
TRBJ2-2 | once | - | TRBV11-3 | TGTGCCAGCAGCTTAGAGGCCACCGGGGAGCTGTTTTTT | CASSLEATGELFF
TRBJ1-3 | - | - | TRBV6-6 | TGTGCCACCGGGGGGTCTGGAAACACCATATATTTT | CATGGSGNTIYF
TRBJ2-2 | - | TRBD1 | TRBV2 | TGTGCCAGCAACGGACAGGGGGCCGGGGAGCTGTTTTTT | CASNGQGAGELFF
TRBJ2-5 | - | TRBD2 | TRBV2 | TGTGCCAGCAAGTCTTCTAGCGGGAGTTCGGAGACCCAGTACTTC | CASKSSSGSSETQYF